The clone carrying this TCR beta chain has a count of ten or more. No antigen is known for it. This entry is derived from a study of T-cell reconstitution after alpha-beta-depleted transplantation in children. V gave up 0 bases and J gave up 1 base, with 7 bases separating them. CDR1 SGHRS and CDR2 YFSETQ come from the germline V gene. This CDR3 comprises 14 residues. Broader study findings: Several hundred expanded graft clones reportedly were the source of alpha-beta T cells about two months after transplant.

Construction of the TCRbeta library involved unique molecular identifiers. MiXCR was run by TCRdb on the PCR reads, yielding one entry per CDR3 protein. The table has fewer than 1 million distinct CDR3 sequences, 16% seen once; the top ten hold approximately 5%. The source is a male patient under 18 who had a stem cell transplant for acute lymphoblastic leukemia, so the T cells may come from the graft donor. The chain employs TRBV5-1 and TRBJ1-1; no reliable D call. The starting material was PBMCs, mostly from graft donor cells, obtained 360 days after TCRalphabeta/CD19-depleted stem cell transplant. The CDR3 protein is CASSLGPSNTEAFF. The CDR3, as DNA: TGCGCCAGCAGCTTGGGACCGTCGAACACTGAAGCTTTCTTT.